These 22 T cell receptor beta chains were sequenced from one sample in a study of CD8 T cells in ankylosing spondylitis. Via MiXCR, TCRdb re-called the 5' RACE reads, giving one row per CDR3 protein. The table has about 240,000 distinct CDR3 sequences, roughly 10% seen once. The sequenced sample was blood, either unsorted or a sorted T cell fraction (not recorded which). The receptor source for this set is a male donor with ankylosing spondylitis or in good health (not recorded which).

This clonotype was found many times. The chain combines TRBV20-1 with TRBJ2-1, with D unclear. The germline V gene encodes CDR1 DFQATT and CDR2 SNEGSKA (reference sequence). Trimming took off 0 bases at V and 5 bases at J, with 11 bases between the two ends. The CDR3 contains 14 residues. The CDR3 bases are TGCAGTGCTAGAGATCAGCCAGGTCACAATGAGCAGTTCTTC. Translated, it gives CSARDQPGHNEQFF.

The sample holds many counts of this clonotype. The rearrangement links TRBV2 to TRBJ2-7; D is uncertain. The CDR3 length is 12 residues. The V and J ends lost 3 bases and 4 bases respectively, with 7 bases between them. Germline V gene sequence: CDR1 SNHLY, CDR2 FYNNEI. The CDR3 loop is CASSDLDYEQYF. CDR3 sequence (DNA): TGTGCCAGCAGTGATCTAGATTACGAGCAGTACTTC.

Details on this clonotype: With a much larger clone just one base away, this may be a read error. The CDR3 reads CASSLYKGGTCNTGEPFF. DNA for the CDR3: TGTGCCAGCAGCTTGTATAAGGGCGGTACATGCAACACCGGGGAGCCGTTTTTT. The chain has TRBV5-5 and TRBJ2-2; D is possibly TRBD2 (5 bases). The CDR3 is 18 residues long. Germline loops: CDR1 SGHKS, CDR2 YYEKEE (reference sequence).

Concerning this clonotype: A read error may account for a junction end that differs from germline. The CDR3 protein is CCARYAKLPNNYNEQFF. As DNA, the CDR3 is TGCTGTGCTAGATACGCCAAGCTGCCCAACAATTACAATGAGCAGTTCTTC. The gene calls are TRBV20-1 and TRBJ2-1; D uncertain. Germline V CDR1 and CDR2: DFQATT, SNEGSKA (reference sequence). The CDR3 contains 17 residues.

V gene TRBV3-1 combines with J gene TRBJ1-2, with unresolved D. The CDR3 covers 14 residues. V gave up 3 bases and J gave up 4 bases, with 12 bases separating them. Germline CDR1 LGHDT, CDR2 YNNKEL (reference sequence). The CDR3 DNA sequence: TGTGCCAGCAGCCACGCCGGGCCTTCCTATGGCTACACCTTC. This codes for CASSHAGPSYGYTF.

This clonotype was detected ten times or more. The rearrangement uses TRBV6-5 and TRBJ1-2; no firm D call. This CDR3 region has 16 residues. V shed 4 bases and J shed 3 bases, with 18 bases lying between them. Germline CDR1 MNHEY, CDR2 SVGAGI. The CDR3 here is CASSFSPAEIDYGYTF. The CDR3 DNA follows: TGTGCCAGCAGTTTTAGTCCCGCCGAGATAGACTATGGCTACACCTTC.

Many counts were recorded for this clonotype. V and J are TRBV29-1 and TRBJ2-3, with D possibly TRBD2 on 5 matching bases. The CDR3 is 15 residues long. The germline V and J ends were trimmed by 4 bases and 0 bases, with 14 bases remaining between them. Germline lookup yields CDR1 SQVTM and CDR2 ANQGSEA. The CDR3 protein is CSVVGSATSTDTQYF. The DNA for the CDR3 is TGCAGCGTTGTTGGTAGCGCCACTAGCACAGATACGCAGTATTTT.

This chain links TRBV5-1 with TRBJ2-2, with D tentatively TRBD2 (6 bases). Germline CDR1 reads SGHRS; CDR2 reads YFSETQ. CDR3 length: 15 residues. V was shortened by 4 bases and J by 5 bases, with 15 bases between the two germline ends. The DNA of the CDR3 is TGCGCCAGCAGCCCGACGCGGGGAGCAACCGGGGAGCTGTTTTTT. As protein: CASSPTRGATGELFF.

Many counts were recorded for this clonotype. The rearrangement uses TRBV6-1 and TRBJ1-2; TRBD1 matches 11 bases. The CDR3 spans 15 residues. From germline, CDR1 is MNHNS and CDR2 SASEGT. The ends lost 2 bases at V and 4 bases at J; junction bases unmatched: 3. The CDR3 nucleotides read TGTGCCAGCAGTGAAACCGGGACAGGGGGCTATGGCTACACCTTC. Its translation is CASSETGTGGYGYTF.

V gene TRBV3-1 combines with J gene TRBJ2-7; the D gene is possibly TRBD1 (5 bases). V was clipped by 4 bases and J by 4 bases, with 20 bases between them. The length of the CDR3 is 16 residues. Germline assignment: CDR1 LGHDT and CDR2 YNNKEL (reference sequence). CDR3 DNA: TGTGCCAGCAGCCTTAGGGGCCCCGGTAGACTTTACGAGCAGTACTTC. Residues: CASSLRGPGRLYEQYF.

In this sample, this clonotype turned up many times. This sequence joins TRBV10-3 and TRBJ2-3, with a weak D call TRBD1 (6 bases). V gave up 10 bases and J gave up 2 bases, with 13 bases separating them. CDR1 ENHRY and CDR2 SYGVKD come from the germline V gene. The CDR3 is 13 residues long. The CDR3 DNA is TGTGCCACCTGGGACACCTTCACAGATACGCAGTATTTT. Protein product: CATWDTFTDTQYF.

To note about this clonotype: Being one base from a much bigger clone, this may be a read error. This chain's CDR3 is CASSLEGGLLISEAFF. The CDR3 region has the DNA TGTGCCAGCAGCTTAGAGGGGGGTCTCCTTATCTCTGAAGCTTTCTTT. The chain has TRBV11-2 and TRBJ1-1; a possible D gene is TRBD1 (5 bases). CDR1 is SGHAT, CDR2 FQNNGV, per germline. V shed 0 bases and J shed 6 bases, with 17 bases lying between them. The CDR3 totals 16 residues.

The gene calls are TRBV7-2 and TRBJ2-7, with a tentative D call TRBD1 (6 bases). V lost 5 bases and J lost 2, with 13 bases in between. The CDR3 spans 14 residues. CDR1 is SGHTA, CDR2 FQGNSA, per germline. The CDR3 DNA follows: TGTGCCAGCAGCCAAAGGCAGGGGCCCTACGAGCAGTACTTC. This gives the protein CASSQRQGPYEQYF.

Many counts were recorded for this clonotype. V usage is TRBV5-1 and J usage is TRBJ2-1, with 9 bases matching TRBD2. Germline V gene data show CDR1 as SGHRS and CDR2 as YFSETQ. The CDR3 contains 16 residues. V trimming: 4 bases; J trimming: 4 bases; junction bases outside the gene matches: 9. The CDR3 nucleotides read TGCGCCAGCAGCCAGCGAGGACTAGCGAATTACAATGAGCAGTTCTTC. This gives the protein CASSQRGLANYNEQFF.

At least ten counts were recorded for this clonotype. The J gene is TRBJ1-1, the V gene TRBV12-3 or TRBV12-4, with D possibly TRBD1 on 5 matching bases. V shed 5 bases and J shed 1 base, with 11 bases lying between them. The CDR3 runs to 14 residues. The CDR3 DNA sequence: TGTGCCAGCAGTCGGGACGGACCGAACACTGAAGCTTTCTTT. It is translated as CASSRDGPNTEAFF.

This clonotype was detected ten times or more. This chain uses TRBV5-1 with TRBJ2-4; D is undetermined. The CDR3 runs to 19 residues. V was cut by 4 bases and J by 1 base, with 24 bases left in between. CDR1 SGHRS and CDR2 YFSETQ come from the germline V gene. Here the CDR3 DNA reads TGCGCCAGCAGCGCATCCCTCATGGCCCCAGTGCGGGCCAAAAACATTCAGTACTTC. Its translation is CASSASLMAPVRAKNIQYF.

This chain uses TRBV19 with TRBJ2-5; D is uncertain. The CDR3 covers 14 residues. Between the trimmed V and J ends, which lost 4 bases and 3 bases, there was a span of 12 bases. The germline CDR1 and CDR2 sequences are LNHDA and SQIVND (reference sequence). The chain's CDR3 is CASSTVSAEETQYF. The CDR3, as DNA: TGTGCCAGTAGTACGGTCAGCGCTGAAGAGACCCAGTACTTC.

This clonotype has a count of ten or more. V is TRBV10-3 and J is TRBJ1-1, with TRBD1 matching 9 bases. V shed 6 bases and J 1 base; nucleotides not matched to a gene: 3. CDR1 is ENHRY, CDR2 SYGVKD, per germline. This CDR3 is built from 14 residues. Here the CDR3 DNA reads TGTGCCATCAGCGGACAGGGGACGAACACTGAAGCTTTCTTT. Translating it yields CAISGQGTNTEAFF.

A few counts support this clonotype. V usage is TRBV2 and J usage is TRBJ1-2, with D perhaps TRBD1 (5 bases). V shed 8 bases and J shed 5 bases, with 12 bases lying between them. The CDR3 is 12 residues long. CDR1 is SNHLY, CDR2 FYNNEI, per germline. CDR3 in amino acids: CASRREGYGYTF. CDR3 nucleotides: TGTGCCAGCCGCAGGGAGGGGTATGGCTACACCTTC.

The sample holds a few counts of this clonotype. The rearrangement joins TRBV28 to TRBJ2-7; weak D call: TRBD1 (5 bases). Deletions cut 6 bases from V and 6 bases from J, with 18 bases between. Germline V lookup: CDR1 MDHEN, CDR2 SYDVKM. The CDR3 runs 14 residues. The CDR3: CASRPTGVLREQYF. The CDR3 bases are TGTGCCAGCAGACCCACAGGTGTACTACGCGAGCAGTACTTC.

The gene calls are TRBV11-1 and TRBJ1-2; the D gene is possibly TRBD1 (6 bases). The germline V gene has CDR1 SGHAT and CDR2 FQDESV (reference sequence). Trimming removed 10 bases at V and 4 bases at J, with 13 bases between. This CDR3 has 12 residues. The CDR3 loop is CATGQNAYGYTF. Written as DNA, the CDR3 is TGTGCCACCGGACAGAACGCCTATGGCTACACCTTC.

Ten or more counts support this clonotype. The CDR3: CASTLAGGTKNIQYF. In DNA form, the CDR3 reads TGTGCCAGCACATTAGCGGGAGGGACCAAAAACATTCAGTACTTC. V gene TRBV12-3 or TRBV12-4 combines with J gene TRBJ2-4, with TRBD2 matching over 11 bases. The CDR3 loop spans 15 amino acids. V lost 7 bases and J lost 2; bases outside the gene matches: 4.